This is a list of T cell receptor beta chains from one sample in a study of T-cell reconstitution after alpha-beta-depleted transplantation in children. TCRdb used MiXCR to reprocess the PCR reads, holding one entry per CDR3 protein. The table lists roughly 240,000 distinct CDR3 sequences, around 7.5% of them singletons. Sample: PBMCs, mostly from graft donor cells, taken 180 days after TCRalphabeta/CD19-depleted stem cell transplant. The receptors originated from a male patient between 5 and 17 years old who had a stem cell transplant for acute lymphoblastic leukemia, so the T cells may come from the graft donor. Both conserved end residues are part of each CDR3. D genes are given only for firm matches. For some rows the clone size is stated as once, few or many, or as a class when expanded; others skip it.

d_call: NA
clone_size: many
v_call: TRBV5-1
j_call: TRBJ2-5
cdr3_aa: CASSRDGTHQETQYF
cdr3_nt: TGCGCCAGCAGCCGGGATGGGACCCATCAAGAGACCCAGTACTTC

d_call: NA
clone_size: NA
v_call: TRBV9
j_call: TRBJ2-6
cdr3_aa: CASSVARGGETRLSGANVLTF
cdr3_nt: TGTGCCAGCAGCGTAGCTAGGGGGGGGGAGACACGGCTTTCTGGGGCCAACGTCCTGACTTTC

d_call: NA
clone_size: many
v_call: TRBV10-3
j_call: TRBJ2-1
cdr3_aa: CATGHGTQYNEQFF
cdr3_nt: TGTGCCACCGGTCACGGGACACAATACAATGAGCAGTTCTTC

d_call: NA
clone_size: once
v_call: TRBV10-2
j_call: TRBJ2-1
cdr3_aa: CASSEWTYNEQFF
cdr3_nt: TGCGCCAGCAGTGAGTGGACCTACAATGAGCAGTTCTTC

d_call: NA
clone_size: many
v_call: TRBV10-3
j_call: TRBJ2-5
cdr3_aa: CAISPGRETQYF
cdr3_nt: TGTGCCATCTCCCCGGGGAGGGAGACCCAGTACTTC

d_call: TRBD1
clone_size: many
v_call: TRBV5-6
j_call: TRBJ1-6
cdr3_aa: CASSGFRDREVLVSPLHF
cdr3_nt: TGTGCCAGCAGCGGATTCCGGGACAGGGAGGTTCTCGTGTCACCCCTCCACTTT

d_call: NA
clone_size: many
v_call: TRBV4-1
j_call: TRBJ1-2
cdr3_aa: CASSQEEGVLGYTF
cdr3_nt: TGCGCCAGCAGCCAAGAGGAGGGCGTCCTCGGCTACACCTTC

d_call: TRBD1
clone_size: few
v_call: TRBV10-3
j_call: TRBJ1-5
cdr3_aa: CAISESGQLNQPQHF
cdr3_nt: TGTGCCATCAGTGAATCGGGACAGCTCAATCAGCCCCAGCATTTT

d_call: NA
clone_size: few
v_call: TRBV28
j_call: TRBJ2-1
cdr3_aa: CASSLGGAHFF
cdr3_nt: TGTGCCAGCAGTTTAGGGGGAGCGCACTTCTTC

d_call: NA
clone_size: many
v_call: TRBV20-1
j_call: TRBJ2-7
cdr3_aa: CSASPSGPTYEQYF
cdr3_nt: TGCAGTGCTAGCCCTTCCGGGCCCACCTACGAGCAGTACTTC

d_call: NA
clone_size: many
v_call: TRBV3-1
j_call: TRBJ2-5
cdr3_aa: CASRLGGFETQYF
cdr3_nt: TGTGCCAGCAGACTGGGCGGGTTTGAGACCCAGTACTTC

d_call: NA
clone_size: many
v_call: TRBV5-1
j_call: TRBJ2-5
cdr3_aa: CASSLLAKETQYF
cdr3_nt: TGCGCCAGCAGCTTGCTAGCGAAAGAGACCCAGTACTTC

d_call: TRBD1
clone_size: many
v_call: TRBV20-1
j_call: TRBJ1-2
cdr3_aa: CSARDQGGQGAYGYTF
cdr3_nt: TGCAGTGCTAGAGATCAGGGTGGGCAGGGGGCCTATGGCTACACCTTC

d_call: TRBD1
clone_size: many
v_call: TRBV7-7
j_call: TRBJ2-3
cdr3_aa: CASSLGGQGRTDTQYF
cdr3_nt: TGTGCCAGCAGCTTAGGTGGACAGGGACGCACAGATACGCAGTATTTT

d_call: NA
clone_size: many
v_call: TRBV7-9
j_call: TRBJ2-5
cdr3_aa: CASSLGQTYQETQYF
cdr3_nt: TGTGCCAGCAGCTTAGGACAGACATACCAAGAGACCCAGTACTTC

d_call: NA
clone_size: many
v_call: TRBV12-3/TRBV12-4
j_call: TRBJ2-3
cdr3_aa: CASSLRPAPDTQYF
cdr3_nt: TGTGCCAGCAGTTTACGACCAGCCCCCGATACGCAGTATTTT

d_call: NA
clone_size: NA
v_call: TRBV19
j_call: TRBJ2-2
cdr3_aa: CASKGPIPTGELFF
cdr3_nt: TGTGCCAGTAAGGGGCCAATCCCCACCGGGGAGCTGTTTTTT

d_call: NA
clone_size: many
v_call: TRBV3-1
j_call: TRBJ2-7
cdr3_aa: CASSQEEQFYEQYF
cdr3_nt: TGTGCCAGCAGCCAAGAGGAGCAATTCTACGAGCAGTACTTC

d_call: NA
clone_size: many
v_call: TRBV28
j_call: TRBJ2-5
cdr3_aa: CASSLWRDQETQYF
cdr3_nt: TGTGCCAGCAGTTTATGGAGGGACCAAGAGACCCAGTACTTC

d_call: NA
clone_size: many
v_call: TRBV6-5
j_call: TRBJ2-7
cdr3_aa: CASRPWESAGEQYF
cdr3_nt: TGTGCCAGCAGGCCTTGGGAGTCAGCCGGCGAGCAGTACTTC

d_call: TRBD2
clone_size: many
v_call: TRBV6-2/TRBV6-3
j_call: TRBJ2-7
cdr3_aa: CASSYGGVLYEQYF
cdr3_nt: TGTGCCAGCAGTTACGGGGGGGTCCTCTACGAGCAGTACTTC

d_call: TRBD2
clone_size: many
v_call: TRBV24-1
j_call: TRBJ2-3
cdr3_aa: CATSDSRTSGIKPDTQYF
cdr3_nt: TGTGCCACCAGTGATTCCCGGACTAGCGGGATCAAGCCAGATACGCAGTATTTT

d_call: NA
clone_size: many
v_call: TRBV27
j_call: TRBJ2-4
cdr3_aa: CASSLTGVAKNIQYF
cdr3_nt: TGTGCCAGCAGTCTCACCGGGGTAGCCAAAAACATTCAGTACTTC

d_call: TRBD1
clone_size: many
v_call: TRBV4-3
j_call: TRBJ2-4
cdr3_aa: CASSQSRTGGGLAKNIQYF
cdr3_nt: TGCGCCAGCAGCCAAAGCCGTACAGGGGGCGGACTAGCCAAAAACATTCAGTACTTC

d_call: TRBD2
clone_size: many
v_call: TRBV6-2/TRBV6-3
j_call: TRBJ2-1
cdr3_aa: CASRYAPGLAGEEVRRDEQFF
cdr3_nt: TGTGCCAGCAGATACGCACCGGGACTAGCGGGAGAAGAGGTGAGGCGGGATGAGCAGTTCTTC

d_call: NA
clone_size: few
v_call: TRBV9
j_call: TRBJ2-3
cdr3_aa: CASSTSPEDTQYF
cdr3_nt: TGTGCCAGCAGCACCTCACCCGAAGATACGCAGTATTTT

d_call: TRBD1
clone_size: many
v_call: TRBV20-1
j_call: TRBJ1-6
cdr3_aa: CSAGTGIRANSPLHF
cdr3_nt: TGCAGTGCTGGGACAGGGATTCGGGCTAATTCACCCCTCCACTTT

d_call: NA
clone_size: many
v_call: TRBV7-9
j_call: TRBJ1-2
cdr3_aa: CASSSTGLYGYTF
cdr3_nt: TGTGCCAGCAGCTCGACAGGACTCTATGGCTACACCTTC

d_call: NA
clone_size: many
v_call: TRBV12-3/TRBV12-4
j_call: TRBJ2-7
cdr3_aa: CASIIGAPYEQYF
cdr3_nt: TGTGCCAGCATCATAGGGGCGCCCTACGAGCAGTACTTC

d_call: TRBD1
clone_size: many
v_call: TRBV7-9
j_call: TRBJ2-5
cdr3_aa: CASSLPHRGSQETQYF
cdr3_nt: TGTGCCAGCAGCCTCCCCCACAGGGGATCCCAAGAGACCCAGTACTTC

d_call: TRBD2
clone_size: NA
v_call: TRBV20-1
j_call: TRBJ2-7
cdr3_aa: CSASSLAGDQQYF
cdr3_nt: TGCAGTGCTAGTTCACTAGCGGGAGACCAGCAGTACTTC

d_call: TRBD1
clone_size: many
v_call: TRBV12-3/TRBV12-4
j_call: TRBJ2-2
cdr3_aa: CASTGGLANTGELFF
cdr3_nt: TGTGCCAGCACAGGGGGTCTAGCGAACACCGGGGAGCTGTTTTTT

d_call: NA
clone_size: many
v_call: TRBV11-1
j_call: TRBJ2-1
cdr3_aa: CASSLESRRAEQFF
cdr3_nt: TGTGCCAGCAGCTTAGAAAGTCGGAGGGCTGAGCAGTTCTTC

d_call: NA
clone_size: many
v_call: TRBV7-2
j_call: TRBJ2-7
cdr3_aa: CASSLGGAGWNNEQYF
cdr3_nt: TGTGCCAGCAGCTTAGGGGGGGCAGGATGGAATAACGAGCAGTACTTC

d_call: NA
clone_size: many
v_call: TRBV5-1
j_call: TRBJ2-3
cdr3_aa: CASSSSGGRTDTQYF
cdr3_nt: TGCGCCAGCAGCTCCTCGGGGGGCCGCACAGATACGCAGTATTTT

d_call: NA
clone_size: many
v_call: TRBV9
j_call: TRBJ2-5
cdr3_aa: CASSVGGGGPWETQYF
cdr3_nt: TGTGCCAGCAGCGTAGGTGGGGGGGGGCCCTGGGAGACCCAGTACTTC

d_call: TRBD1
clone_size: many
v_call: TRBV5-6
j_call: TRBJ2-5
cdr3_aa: CASREGQGVGETQYF
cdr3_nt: TGTGCCAGCAGAGAGGGACAGGGCGTGGGAGAGACCCAGTACTTC